This T cell receptor beta chain was obtained from a study of T cells in narcolepsy. Study-level information: Healthy controls were enrolled alongside patients with narcolepsy type 1 or type 2.

Study results and limitations: Blood of same and different patients, but not healthy controls, reportedly held recurring autoreactive clonotypes. Autoreactive clone sequences were missing from some blood memory CD4+ repertoires. Comparing one patient's CSF and blood CD4+ clonotypes highlighted HCRT- and TRIB2-specific autoreactive clonotypes.

TCRdb keeps only in-frame clones here, not all; method: immunoSEQ multiplex PCR. The sample has tens of thousands of clones, around 84% seen once. This clone came up a few times. What it recognizes is unknown. CDR3 length: 16 amino acids. CDR1 is SEHNR, CDR2 FQNEAQ, per germline (reference sequence). J was trimmed by 6 bases and V by 3 bases; bases with no gene match: 10. The rearrangement links TRBV7-9 to TRBJ2-3, with 9 bases that match TRBD2. Sequencing was done on a sample of memory (CD45RA-) CD4+ T cells from blood. The receptor comes from a human donor in good health. The CDR3 here is CASSFGASGEGDTQYF. The CDR3 DNA reads as TGTGCCAGCAGCTTCGGGGCTAGCGGGGAGGGGGATACGCAGTATTTT.